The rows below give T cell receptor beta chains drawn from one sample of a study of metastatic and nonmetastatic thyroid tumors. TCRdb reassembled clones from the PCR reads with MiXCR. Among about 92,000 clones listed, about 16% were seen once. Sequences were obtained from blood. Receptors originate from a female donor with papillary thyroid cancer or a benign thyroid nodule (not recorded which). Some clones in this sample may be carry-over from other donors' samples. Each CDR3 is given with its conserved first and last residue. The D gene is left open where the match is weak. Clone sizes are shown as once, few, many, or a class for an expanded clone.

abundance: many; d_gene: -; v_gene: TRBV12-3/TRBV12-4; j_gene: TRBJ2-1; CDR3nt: TGTGCCAGCAGTTTAGGGGGGATCTCCTACAATGAGCAGTTCTTC; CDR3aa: CASSLGGISYNEQFF
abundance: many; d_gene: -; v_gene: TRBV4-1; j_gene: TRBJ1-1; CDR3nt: TGCGCCAGCAGCCAATACTCACAGGAGGGGAACACTGAAGCTTTCTTT; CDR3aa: CASSQYSQEGNTEAFF
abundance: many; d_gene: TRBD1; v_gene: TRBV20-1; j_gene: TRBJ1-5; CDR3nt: TGCAGTGCTAGAAAAGACAGGGCCCGCAATCAGCCCCAGCATTTT; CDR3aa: CSARKDRARNQPQHF
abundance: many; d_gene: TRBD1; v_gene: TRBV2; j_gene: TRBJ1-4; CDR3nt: TGTGCCACAAACAGGGGGCAGGATGAAAAACTGTTTTTT; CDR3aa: CATNRGQDEKLFF
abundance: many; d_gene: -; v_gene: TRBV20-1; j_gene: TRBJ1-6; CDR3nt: TGCAGTGCTAAGTCTTCGGGGGGAAATTCACCCCTCCACTTT; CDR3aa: CSAKSSGGNSPLHF
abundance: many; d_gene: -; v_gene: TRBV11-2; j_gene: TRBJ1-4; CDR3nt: TGTGCCAGCAGCTTAGTACAGGGTCGGGAAAAACTGTTTTTT; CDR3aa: CASSLVQGREKLFF
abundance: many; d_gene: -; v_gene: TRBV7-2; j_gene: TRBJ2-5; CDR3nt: TGTGCCAGCAGCTTACAGGGGGGCCTGGTAGGGGAGACCCAGTACTTC; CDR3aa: CASSLQGGLVGETQYF
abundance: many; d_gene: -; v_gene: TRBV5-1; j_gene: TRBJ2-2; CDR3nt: TGCGCCAGCAGCTTGATCGGCCCAAACACCGGGGAGCTGTTTTTT; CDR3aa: CASSLIGPNTGELFF
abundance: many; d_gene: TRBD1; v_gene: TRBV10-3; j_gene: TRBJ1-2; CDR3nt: TGTGCCACCTTTCTCGGGACAGGGTTCTCTGGTGGCTACACCTTC; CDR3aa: CATFLGTGFSGGYTF
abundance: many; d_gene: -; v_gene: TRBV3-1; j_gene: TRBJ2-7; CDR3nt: TGTGCCAGCAGCCAAACAGGTAACGAGCAGTACTTC; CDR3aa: CASSQTGNEQYF
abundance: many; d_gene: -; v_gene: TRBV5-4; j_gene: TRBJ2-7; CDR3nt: TGTGCCAGCAGCCCGGTGGGTCCCTACGAGCAGTACTTC; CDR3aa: CASSPVGPYEQYF
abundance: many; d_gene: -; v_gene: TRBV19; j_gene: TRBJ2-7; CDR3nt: TGTGCCAGTAGCCGCACGCGCGCCGGGGCGCGCTACGAGCAGTACTTC; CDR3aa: CASSRTRAGARYEQYF
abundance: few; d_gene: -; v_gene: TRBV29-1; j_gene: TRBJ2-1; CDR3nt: TGCATCGTTTTATCGGCGGGGTCCTACAATGAGCAGTTCTTC; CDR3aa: CIVLSAGSYNEQFF
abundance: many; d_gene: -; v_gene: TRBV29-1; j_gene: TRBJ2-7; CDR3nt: TGCAGCGGGCCCCTTTGGGTGAGCCGGCCTAGGTACGAGCAGTACTTC; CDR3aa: CSGPLWVSRPRYEQYF
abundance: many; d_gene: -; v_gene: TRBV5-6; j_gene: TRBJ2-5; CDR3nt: TGTGCCAGCGGGGGCCTAGCTCAAGAGACCCAGTACTTC; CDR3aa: CASGGLAQETQYF
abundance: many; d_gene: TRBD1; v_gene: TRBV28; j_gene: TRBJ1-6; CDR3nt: TGTGCCAGCAGCCGATACAGGGGGGGGATCTATAATTCACCCCTCCACTTT; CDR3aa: CASSRYRGGIYNSPLHF
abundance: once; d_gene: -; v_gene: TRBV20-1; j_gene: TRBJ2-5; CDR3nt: TGCAGTGCTAGAGACTTAGGGCAGGCCGAAGAGGCCCATTACTTC; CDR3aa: CSARDLGQAEEAHYF
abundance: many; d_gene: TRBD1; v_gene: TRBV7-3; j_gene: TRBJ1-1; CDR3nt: TGTGCCAGCAGCACCGGACAGGGAACCACTGAAGCTTTCTTT; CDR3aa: CASSTGQGTTEAFF
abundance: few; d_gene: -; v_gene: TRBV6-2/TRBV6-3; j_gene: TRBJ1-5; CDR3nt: TGTGCCAGCAGTTACGGGTCAGGGGTCGGGTATCCCCAGCATTTT; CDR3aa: CASSYGSGVGYPQHF
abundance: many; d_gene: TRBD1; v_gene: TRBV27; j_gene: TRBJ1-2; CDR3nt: TGTGCCAGCAAGAGACAGGGGGCTTCTGAGGGCTACACCTTC; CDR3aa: CASKRQGASEGYTF